The clone carrying this T cell receptor (beta chain) was detected many times. Its matching antigen is unknown. The CDR3 has 14 amino acids. Germline V gives CDR1 SGHTA, CDR2 FQGNSA. Trimming removed 5 bases at V and 0 bases at J, with 11 bases between. Template switching (which added a universal primer site) was used, and cDNA carried unique molecular identifiers. TCRdb redid the calling of the 5' RACE reads with MiXCR, one entry per CDR3 protein. This repertoire shows 500,000 to 700,000 distinct CDR3 sequences, just over 7% found once; its top ten account for 1.5% to 2%. The source of the sample is a study of identical twins. Healthy Caucasians supplied all donations. Broader study findings: Out-of-frame TCR alpha sharing observed in monozygotic twins exceeded model estimates.

The data also belong to a second study, concerning yellow fever vaccine responses in identical twins.

The specimen sequenced was PBMCs. This chain uses TRBV7-2 with TRBJ2-7; D is undetermined. The clonotype comes from a woman aged 18 to 35 in good health. The CDR3: CASSPRRSSYEQYF. For the CDR3, the DNA is TGTGCCAGCAGCCCGAGACGCAGCTCCTACGAGCAGTACTTC.